These 2 T cell receptor beta chains were sequenced from one sample in a study of T cells in Graves' hyperthyroidism and ophthalmopathy. The CDR3 regions of TCR beta were amplified from RNA transcripts. First-round RT-PCR of the TCR CDR3 relied on the HTBI primer set. MiXCR, applied by TCRdb to the multiplex PCR reads, yields one record per CDR3 protein. The data hold roughly 300,000 distinct CDR3 sequences, with 25% to 30% observed a single time. The sample comprised blood. These receptors were obtained from a man aged 35 to 55 with Graves' hyperthyroidism that later progressed to Graves' ophthalmopathy.

In the case of this clonotype: A single base separates this from a much larger clone, so it may be a read error. It is likely a read error, because the conserved phenylalanine at the end of the CDR3 is missing. The rearrangement uses TRBV19 and TRBJ1-1; D possibly corresponds to TRBD1 (5 bases). Germline-derived CDR1 and CDR2 are LNHDA and SQIVND (reference sequence). This CDR3 is 13 amino acids long. The CDR3: CATSMRQGTEAFL. In nucleotides, the CDR3 is TGTGCCACTAGTATGCGGCAGGGCACTGAAGCTTTCCTT.

This clonotype was recorded a few times. The genes are TRBV6-2 or TRBV6-3 and TRBJ1-2, with a possible D match to TRBD1 (6 bases). The germline gives CDR1 MNHEY, CDR2 SVGEGT. Trimming removed 0 bases at V and 1 base at J, with 15 bases between. The CDR3 is made up of 17 amino acids. CDR3 region: CASSYSMGAIVNYGYTF. CDR3 sequence (DNA): TGTGCCAGCAGTTACTCGATGGGGGCGATAGTTAACTATGGCTACACCTTC.